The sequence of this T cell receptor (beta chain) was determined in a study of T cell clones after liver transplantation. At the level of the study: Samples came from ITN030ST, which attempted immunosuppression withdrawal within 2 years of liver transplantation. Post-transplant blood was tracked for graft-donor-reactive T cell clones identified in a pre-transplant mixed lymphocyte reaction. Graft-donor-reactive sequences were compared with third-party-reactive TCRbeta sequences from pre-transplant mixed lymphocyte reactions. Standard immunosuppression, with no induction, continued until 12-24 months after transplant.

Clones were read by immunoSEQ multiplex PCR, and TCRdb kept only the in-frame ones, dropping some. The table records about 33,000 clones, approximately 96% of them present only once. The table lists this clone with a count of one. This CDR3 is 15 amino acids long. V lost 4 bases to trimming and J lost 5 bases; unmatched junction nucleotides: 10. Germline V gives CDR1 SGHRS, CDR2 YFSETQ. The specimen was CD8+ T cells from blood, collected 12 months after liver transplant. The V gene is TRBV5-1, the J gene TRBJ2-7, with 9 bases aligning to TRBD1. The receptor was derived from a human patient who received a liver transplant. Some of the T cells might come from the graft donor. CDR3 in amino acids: CASSMTGTGYHEQYF. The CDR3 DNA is TGCGCCAGCAGCATGACCGGGACAGGGTACCACGAGCAGTACTTC.